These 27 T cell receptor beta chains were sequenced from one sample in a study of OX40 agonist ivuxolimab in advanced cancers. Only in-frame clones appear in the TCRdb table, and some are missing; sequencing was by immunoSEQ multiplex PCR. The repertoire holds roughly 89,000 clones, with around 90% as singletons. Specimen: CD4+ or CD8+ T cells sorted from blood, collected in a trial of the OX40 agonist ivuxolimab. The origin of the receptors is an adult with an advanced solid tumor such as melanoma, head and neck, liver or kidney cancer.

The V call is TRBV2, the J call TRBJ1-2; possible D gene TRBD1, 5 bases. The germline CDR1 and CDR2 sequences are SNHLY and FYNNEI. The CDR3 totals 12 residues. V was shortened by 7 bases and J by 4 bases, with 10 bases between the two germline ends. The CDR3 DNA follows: TGTGCCAGCAACCGGGGGATCTATGGCTACACCTTC. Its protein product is CASNRGIYGYTF.

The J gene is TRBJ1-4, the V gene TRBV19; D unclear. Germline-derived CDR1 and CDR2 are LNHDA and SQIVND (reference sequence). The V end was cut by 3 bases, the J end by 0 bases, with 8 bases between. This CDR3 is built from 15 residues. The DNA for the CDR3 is TGTGCCAGTAGTATTTCCCAATCAACTAATGAAAAACTGTTTTTT. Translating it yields CASSISQSTNEKLFF.

The CDR3 nucleotides read TGTGCCAGCAGCTTTAATAGCGGGAGTGGCACAGATACGCAGTATTTT. Translated: CASSFNSGSGTDTQYF. This rearrangement joins TRBV11-2 to TRBJ2-3, with 9 bases that match TRBD2. The CDR3 loop spans 16 amino acids. Germline CDR1 reads SGHAT; CDR2 reads FQNNGV. The ends lost 3 bases at V and 1 base at J; junction bases unmatched: 5.

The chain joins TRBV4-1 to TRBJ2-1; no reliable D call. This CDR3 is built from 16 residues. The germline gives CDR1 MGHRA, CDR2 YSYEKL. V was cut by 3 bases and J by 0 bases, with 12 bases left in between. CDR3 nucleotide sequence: TGCGCCAGCAGCCAGGGAATAGTGGGCTCCTACAATGAGCAGTTCTTC. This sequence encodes CASSQGIVGSYNEQFF.

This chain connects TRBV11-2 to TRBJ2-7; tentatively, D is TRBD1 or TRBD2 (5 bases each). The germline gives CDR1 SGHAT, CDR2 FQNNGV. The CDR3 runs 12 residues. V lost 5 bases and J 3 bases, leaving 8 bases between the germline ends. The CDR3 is CASSRDGYEQYF. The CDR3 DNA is TGTGCCAGCAGCAGGGACGGCTACGAGCAGTACTTC. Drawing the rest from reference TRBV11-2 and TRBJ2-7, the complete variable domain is EAGVAQSPRYKIIEKRQSVAFWCNPISGHATLYWYQQILGQGPKLLIQFQNNGVVDDSQLPKDRFSAERLKGVDSTLKIQPAKLEDSAVYLCASSRDGYEQYFGPGTRLTVT.

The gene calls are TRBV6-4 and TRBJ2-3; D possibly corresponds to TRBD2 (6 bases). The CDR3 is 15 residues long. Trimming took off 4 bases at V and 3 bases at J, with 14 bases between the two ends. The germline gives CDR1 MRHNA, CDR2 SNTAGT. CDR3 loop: CASSAWGLATDTQYF. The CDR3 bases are TGTGCCAGCAGTGCCTGGGGCCTAGCGACAGATACGCAGTATTTT.

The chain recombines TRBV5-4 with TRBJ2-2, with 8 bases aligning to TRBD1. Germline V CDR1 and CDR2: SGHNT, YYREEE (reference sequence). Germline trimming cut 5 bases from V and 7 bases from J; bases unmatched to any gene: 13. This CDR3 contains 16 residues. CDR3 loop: CASSQRQGAGSGELFF. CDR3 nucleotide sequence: TGTGCCAGCAGTCAGAGGCAGGGGGCGGGGAGCGGGGAGCTGTTTTTT.

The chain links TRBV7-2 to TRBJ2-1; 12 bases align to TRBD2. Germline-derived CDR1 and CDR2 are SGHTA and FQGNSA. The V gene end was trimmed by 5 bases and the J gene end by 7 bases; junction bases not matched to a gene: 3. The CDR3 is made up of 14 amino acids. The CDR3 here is CASSPGLAGNEQFF. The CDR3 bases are TGTGCCAGCAGCCCGGGACTAGCGGGTAATGAGCAGTTCTTC.

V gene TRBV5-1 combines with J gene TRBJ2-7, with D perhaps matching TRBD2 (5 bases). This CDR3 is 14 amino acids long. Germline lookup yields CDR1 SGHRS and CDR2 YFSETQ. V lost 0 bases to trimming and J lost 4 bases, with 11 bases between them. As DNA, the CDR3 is TGCGCCAGCAGCTTGGCTCTAGCTGGTTACGAGCAGTACTTC. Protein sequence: CASSLALAGYEQYF.

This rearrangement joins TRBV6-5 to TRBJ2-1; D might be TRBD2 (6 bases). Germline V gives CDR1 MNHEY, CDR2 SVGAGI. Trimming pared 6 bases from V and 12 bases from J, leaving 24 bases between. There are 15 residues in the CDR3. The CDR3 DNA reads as TGTGCCAGCAGCCGCCCCGGGACTCAAAAGTTAGGGCAGTTCTTC. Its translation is CASSRPGTQKLGQFF.

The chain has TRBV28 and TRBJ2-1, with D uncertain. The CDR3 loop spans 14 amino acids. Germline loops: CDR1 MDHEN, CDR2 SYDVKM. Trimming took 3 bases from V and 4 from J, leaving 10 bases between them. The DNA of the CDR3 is TGTGCCAGCAGTTTTGACCGGATATACAATGAGCAGTTCTTC. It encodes CASSFDRIYNEQFF.

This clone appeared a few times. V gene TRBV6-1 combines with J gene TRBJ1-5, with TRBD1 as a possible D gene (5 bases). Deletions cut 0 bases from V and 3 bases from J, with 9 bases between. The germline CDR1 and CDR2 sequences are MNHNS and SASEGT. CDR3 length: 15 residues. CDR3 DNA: TGTGCCAGCAGTGAAGCCGGGACGTACAATCAGCCCCAGCATTTT. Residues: CASSEAGTYNQPQHF.

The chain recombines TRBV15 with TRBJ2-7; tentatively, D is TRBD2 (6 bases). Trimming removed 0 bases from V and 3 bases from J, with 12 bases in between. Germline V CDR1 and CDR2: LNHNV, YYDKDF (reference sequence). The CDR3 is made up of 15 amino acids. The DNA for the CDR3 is TGTGCCACCAGCAGAGAACTAGCCAACCTCTACGAGCAGTACTTC. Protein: CATSRELANLYEQYF.

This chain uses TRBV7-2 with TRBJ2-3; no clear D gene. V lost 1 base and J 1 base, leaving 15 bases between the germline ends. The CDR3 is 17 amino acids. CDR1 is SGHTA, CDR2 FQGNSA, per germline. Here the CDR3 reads CASSLEGLPSGTDTQYF. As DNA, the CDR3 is TGTGCCAGCAGCTTAGAAGGTCTTCCGTCGGGCACAGATACGCAGTATTTT.

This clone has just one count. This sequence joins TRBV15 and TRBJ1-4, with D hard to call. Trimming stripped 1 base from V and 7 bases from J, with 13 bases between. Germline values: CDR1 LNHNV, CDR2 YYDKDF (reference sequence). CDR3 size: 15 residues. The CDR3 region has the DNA TGTGCCACCAGCAGAGGGGGAGGGTCGAGTGAAAAACTGTTTTTT. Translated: CATSRGGGSSEKLFF.

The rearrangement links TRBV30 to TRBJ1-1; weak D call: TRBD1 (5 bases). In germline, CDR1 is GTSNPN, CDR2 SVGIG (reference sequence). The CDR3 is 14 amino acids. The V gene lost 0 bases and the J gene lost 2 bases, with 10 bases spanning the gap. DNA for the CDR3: TGTGCCTGGAGTGTGGGGGTGGGAAACACTGAAGCTTTCTTT. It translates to CAWSVGVGNTEAFF.

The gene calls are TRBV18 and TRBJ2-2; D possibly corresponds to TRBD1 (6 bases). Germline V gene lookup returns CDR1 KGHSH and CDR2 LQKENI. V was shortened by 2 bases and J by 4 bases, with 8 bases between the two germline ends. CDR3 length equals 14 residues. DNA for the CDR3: TGTGCCAGCTCACCAATACAGGGCACCGGGGAGCTGTTTTTT. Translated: CASSPIQGTGELFF.

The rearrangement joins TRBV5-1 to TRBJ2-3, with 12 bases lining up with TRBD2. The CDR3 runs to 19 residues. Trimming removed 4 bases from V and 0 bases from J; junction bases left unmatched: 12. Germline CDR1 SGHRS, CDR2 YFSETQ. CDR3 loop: CASSAAGTSGFTSTDTQYF. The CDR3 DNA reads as TGCGCCAGCAGCGCTGCCGGGACTAGCGGGTTCACTAGCACAGATACGCAGTATTTT.

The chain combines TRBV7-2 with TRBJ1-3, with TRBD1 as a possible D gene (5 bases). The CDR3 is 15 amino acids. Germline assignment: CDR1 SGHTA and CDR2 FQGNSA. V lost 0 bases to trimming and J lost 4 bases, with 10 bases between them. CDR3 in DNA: TGTGCCAGCAGCTTAGCCGGGACTCGAGGAAACACCATATATTTT. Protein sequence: CASSLAGTRGNTIYF.

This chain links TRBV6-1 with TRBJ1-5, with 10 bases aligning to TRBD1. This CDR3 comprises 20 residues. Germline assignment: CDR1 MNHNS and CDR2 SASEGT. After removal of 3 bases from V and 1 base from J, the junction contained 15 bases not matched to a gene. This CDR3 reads CASSEFRGTGVQGSNQPQHF. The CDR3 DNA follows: TGTGCCAGCAGTGAGTTCCGTGGGACAGGGGTTCAAGGGAGCAATCAGCCCCAGCATTTT.

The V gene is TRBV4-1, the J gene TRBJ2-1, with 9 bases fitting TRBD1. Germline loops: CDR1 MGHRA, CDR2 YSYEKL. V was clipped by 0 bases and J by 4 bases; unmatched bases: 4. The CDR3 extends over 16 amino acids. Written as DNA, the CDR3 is TGCGCCAGCAGCCAAGATTGGGACAGGGTTTACAATGAGCAGTTCTTC. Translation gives CASSQDWDRVYNEQFF.

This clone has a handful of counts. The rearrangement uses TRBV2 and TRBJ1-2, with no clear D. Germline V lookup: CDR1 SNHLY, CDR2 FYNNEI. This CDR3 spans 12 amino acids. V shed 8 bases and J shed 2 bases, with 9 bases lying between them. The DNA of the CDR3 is TGTGCCAGCCGGCAGGAGAACTATGGCTACACCTTC. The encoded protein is CASRQENYGYTF.

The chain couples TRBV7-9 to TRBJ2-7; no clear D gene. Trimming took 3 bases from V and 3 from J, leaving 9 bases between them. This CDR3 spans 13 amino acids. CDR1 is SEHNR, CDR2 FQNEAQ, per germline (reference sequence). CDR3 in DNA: TGTGCCAGCAGCTTCGGACCCCGCTACGAGCAGTACTTC. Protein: CASSFGPRYEQYF.

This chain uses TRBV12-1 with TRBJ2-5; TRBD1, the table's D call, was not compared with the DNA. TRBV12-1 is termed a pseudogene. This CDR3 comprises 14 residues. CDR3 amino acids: CASSFSGAWETQYF. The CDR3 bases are TGTGCCAGCAGCTTTTCAGGGGCCTGGGAGACCCAGTACTTC.

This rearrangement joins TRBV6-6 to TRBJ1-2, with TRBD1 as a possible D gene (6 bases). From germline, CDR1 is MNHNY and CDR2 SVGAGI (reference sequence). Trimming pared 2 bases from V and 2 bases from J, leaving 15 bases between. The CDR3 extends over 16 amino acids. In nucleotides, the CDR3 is TGTGCCAGCAGTTACATAGGGGGTGGGGGGAACTATGGCTACACCTTC. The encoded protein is CASSYIGGGGNYGYTF.

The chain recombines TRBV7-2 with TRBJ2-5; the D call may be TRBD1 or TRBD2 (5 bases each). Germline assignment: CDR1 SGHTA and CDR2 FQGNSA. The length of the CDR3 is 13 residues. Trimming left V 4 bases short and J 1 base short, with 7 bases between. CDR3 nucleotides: TGTGCCAGCAGCTGGGGGATCCAAGAGACCCAGTACTTC. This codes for CASSWGIQETQYF.

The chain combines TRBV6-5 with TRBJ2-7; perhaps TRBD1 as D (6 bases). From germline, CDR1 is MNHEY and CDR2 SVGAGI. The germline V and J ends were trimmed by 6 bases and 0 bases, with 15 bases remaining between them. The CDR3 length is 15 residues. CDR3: CASRTGTHSSYEQYF. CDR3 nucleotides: TGTGCCAGCAGGACCGGGACACATAGCTCCTACGAGCAGTACTTC.